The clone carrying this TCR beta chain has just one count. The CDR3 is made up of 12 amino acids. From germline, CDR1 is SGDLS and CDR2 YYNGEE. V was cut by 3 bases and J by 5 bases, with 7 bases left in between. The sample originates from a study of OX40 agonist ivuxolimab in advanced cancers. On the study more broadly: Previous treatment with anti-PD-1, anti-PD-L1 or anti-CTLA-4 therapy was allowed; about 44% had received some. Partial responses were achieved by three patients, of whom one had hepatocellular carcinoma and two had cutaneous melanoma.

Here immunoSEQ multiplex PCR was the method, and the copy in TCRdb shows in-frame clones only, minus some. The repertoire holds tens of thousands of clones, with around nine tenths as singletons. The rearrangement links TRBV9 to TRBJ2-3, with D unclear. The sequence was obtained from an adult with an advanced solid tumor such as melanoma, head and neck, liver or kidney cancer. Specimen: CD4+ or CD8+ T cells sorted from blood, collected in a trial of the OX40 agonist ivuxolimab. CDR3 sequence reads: CASSAVVDTQYF. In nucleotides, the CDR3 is TGTGCCAGCAGCGCCGTTGTAGATACGCAGTATTTT.